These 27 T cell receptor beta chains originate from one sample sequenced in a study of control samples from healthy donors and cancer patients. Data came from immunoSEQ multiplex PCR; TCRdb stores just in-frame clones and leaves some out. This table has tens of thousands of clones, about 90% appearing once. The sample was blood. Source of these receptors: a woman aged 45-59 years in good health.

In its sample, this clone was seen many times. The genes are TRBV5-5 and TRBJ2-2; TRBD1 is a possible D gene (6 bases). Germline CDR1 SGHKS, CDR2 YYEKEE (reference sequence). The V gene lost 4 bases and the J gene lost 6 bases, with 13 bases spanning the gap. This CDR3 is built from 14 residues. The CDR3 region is CASSVQTGSGELFF. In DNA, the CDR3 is TGTGCCAGCAGCGTACAAACAGGGTCCGGGGAGCTGTTTTTT.

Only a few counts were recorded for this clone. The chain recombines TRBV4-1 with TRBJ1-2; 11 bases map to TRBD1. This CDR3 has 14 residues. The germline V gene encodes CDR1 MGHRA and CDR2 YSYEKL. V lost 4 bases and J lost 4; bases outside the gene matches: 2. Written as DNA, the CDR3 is TGCGCCAGCAGCCGGACAGGGGGCGCCTATGGCTACACCTTC. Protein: CASSRTGGAYGYTF.

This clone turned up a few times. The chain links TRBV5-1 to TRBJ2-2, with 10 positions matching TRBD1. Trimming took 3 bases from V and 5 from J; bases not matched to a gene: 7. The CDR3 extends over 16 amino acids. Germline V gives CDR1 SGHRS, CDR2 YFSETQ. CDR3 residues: CASSSSDRGETGELFF. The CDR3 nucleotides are TGCGCCAGCAGCTCGTCGGACAGGGGGGAGACCGGGGAGCTGTTTTTT.

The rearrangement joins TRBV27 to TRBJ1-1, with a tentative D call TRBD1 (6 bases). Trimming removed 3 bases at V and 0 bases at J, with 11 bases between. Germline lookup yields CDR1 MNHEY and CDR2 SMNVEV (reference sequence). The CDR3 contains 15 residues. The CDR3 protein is CASSFQTGMNTEAFF. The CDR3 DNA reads TGTGCCAGCAGTTTCCAAACAGGGATGAACACTGAAGCTTTCTTT.

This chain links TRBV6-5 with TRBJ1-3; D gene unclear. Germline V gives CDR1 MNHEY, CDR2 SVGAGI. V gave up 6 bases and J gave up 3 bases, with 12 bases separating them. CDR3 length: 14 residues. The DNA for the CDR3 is TGTGCCAGCAGCCCAAGGAACGTTGGAAACACCATATATTTT. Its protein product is CASSPRNVGNTIYF.

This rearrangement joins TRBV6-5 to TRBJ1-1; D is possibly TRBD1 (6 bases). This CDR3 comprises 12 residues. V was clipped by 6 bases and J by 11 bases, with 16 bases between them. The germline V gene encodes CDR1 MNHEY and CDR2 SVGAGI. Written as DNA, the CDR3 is TGTGCCAGCAGAGACGTGGGGGCGCTGGCTTTCTTT. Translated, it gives CASRDVGALAFF.

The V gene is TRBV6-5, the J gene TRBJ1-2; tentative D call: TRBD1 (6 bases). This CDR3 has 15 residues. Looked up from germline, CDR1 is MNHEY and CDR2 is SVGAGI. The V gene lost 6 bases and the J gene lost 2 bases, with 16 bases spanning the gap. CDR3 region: CASSLLVDRNYGYTF. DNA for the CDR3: TGTGCCAGCAGCCTTTTAGTAGACAGGAACTATGGCTACACCTTC.

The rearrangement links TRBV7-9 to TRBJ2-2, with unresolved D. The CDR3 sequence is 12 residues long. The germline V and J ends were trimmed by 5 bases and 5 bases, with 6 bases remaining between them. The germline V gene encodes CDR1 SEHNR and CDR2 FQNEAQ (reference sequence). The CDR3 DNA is TGTGCCAGCAGCACCTCAACCGGGGAGCTGTTTTTT. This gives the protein CASSTSTGELFF.

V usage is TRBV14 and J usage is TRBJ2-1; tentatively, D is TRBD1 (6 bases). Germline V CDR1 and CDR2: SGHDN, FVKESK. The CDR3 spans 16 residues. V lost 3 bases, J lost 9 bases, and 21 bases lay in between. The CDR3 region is CASSHGLTIQGTEQFF. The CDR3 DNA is TGTGCCAGCAGCCACGGCCTCACCATACAGGGCACTGAGCAGTTCTTC.

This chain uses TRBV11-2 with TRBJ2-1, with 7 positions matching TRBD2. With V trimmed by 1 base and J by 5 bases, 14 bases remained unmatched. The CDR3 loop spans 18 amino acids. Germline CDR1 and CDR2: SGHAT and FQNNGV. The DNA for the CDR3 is TGTGCCAGCAGCTTAGTCTCGATGGGCGGGAGATCTAACAATGAGCAGTTCTTC. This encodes CASSLVSMGGRSNNEQFF. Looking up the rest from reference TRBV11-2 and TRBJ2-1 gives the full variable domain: EAGVAQSPRYKIIEKRQSVAFWCNPISGHATLYWYQQILGQGPKLLIQFQNNGVVDDSQLPKDRFSAERLKGVDSTLKIQPAKLEDSAVYLCASSLVSMGGRSNNEQFFGPGTRLTVL.

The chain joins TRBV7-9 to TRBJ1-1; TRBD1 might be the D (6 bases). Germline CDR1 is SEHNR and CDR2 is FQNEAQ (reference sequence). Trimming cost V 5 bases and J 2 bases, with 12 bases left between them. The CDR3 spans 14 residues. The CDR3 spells CASSTTGYNTEAFF. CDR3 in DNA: TGTGCCAGCAGCACGACAGGTTACAACACTGAAGCTTTCTTT.

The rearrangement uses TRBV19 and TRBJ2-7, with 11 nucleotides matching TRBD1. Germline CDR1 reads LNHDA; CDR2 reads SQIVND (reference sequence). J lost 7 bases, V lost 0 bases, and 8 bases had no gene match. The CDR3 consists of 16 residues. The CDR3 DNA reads TGTGCCAGTAGTATAGAGGACAGGGGGCTGAGACGGGAGCAGTACTTC. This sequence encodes CASSIEDRGLRREQYF.

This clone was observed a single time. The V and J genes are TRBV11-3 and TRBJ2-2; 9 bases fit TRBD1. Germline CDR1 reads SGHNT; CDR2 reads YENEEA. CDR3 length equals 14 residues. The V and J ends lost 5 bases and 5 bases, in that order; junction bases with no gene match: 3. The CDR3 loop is CASSRDRGTGELFF. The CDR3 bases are TGTGCCAGCAGCCGAGACAGGGGGACCGGGGAGCTGTTTTTT.

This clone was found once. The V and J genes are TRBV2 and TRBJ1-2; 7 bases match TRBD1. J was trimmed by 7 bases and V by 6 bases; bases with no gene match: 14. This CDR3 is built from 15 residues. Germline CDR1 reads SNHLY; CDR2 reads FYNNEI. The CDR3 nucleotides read TGTGCCAGCAGGCCTCTACTTACAGGGGCGGCTGGCTACACCTTC. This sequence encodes CASRPLLTGAAGYTF.

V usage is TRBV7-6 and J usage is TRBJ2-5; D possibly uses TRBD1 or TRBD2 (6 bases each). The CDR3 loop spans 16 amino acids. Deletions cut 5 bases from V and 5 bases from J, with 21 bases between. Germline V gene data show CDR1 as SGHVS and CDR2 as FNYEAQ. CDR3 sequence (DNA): TGTGCCAGCAGCCCCCCGGGGGCGGGGCCGCGGGAGACCCAGTACTTC. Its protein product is CASSPPGAGPRETQYF.

In nucleotides, the CDR3 is TGTGCCAGCAGCCAAATAGGGGACGGTGAAAAACTGTTTTTT. Its protein is CASSQIGDGEKLFF. The chain uses TRBV14 and TRBJ1-4; D might be TRBD1 (5 bases). Trimming left V 2 bases short and J 7 bases short, with 11 bases between. The CDR3 totals 14 residues. In germline, CDR1 is SGHDN, CDR2 FVKESK.

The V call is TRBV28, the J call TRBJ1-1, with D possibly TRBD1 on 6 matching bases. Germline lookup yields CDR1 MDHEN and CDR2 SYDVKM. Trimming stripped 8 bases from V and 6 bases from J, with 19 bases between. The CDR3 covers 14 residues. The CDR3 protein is CASPPGGGKAEAFF. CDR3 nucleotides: TGTGCCAGCCCCCCTGGGGGGGGCAAGGCTGAAGCTTTCTTT. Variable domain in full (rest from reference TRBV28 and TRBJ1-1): DVKVTQSSRYLVKRTGEKVFLECVQDMDHENMFWYRQDPGLGLRLIYFSYDVKMKEKGDIPEGYSVSREKKERFSLILESASTNQTSMYLCASPPGGGKAEAFFGQGTRLTVV.

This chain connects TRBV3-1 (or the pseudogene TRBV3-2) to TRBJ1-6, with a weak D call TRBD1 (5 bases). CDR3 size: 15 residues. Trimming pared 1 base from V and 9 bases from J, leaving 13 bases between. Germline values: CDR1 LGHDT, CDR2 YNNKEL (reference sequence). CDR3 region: CASSQVGGSGSPLHF. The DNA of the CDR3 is TGTGCCAGCAGCCAAGTTGGGGGAAGTGGTTCACCCCTCCACTTT.

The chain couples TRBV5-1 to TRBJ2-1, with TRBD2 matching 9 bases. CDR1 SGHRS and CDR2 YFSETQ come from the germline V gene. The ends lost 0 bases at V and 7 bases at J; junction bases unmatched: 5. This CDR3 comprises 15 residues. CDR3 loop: CASSLAGLAGNEQFF. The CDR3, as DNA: TGCGCCAGCAGCTTGGCGGGACTAGCCGGAAATGAGCAGTTCTTC.

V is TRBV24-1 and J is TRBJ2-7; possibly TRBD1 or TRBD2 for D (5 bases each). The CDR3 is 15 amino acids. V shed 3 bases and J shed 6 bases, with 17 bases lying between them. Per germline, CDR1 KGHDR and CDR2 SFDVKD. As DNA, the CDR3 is TGTGCCACCAGTGATGCCACCGGGACCCCCGGCGAGCAGTACTTC. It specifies CATSDATGTPGEQYF.

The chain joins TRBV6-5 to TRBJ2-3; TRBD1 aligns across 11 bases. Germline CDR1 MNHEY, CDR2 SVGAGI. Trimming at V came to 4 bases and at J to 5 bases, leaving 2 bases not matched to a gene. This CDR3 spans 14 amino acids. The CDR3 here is CASSSGQGGDTQYF. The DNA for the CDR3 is TGTGCCAGCAGTTCGGGACAGGGGGGAGATACGCAGTATTTT.

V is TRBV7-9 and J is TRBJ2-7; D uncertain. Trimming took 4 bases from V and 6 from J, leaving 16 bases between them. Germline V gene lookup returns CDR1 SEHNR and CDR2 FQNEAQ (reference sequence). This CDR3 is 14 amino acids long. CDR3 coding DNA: TGTGCCAGCAGCTGGAGCGAAGGGTACCGCGAGCAGTACTTC. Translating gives CASSWSEGYREQYF.

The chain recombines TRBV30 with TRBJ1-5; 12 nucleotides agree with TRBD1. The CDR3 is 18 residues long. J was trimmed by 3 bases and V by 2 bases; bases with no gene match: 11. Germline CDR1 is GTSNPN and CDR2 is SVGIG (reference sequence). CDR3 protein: CAWSPSRGTGGVNQPQHF. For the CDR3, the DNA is TGTGCCTGGAGTCCCAGTAGGGGGACAGGGGGCGTCAATCAGCCCCAGCATTTT.

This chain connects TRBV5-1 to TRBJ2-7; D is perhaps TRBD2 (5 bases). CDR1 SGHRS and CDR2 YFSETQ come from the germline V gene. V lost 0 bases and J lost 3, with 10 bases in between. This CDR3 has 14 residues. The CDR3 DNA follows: TGCGCCAGCAGCTTGGACGGGAAAGGCTACGAGCAGTACTTC. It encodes CASSLDGKGYEQYF.

The CDR3 coding sequence is TGCGCCAGCAGGGCCGCGGGGATAAACAATGAGCAGTTCTTC. Its translation: CASRAAGINNEQFF. The chain has TRBV5-1 and TRBJ2-1; possible D gene TRBD2, 6 bases. Per germline, CDR1 SGHRS and CDR2 YFSETQ. Trimming left V 5 bases short and J 5 bases short, with 14 bases between. The CDR3 totals 14 residues.

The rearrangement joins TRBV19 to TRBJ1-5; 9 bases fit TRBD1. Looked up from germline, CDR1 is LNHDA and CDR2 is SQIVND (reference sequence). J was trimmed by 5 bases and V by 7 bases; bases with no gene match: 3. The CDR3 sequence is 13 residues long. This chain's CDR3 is CASNRDRDQPQHF. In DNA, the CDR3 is TGTGCCAGTAATCGGGACAGGGATCAGCCCCAGCATTTT.

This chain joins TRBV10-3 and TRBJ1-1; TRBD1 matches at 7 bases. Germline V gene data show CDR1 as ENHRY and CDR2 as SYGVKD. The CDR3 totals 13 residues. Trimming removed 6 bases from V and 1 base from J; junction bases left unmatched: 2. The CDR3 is CAIRTGANTEAFF. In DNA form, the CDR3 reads TGTGCCATCAGAACAGGGGCGAACACTGAAGCTTTCTTT.